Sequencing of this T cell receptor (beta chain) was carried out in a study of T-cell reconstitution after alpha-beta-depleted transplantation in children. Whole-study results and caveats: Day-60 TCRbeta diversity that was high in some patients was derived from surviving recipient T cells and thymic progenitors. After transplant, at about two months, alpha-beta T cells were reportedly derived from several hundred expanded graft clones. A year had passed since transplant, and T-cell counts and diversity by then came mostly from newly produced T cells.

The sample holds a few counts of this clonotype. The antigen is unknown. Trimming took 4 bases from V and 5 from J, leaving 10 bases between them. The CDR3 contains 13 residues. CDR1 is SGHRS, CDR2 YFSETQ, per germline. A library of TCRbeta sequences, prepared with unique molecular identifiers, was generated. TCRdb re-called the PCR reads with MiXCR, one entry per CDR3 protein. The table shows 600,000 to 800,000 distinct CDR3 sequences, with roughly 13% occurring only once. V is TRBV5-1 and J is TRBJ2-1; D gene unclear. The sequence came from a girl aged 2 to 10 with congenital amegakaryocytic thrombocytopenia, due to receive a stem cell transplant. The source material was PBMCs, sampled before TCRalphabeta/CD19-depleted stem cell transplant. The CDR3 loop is CASSPDGHNEQFF. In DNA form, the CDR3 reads TGCGCCAGCAGCCCCGACGGCCACAATGAGCAGTTCTTC.